Each of the 30 T cell receptor beta chains below was sequenced from the same sample in a study of control samples from healthy donors and cancer patients (dated by TCRdb to the early 2020s). The library was produced with the immunoSEQ multiplex PCR assay. Entries here come from immuneACCESS through TCRdb and include only in-frame sequences with V and J called. Some clones fail to appear in such tables; in the studies checked, an unresolved V gene covers under half of the shortfall, and the cause of the remainder is unknown. Present in this sample are roughly 130,000 clones, around 85% of which were seen just once. The ten largest clonotypes hold around 9% of the sample. Sequencing was carried out using blood. The origin of the receptors is a woman aged 25 to 39 in good health.

The gene calls are TRBV5-1 and TRBJ2-1; 7 bases line up with TRBD2. CDR3 length: 15 residues. CDR1 SGHRS and CDR2 YFSETQ come from the germline V gene. With 4 bases clipped from V and 5 bases from J, the junction kept 9 bases outside the gene matches. CDR3 DNA: TGCGCCAGCAGCAGTGGACTAGATTACAACAATGAGCAGTTCTTC. It specifies CASSSGLDYNNEQFF.

The chain links TRBV5-1 to TRBJ1-6; D not certain. The V and J ends lost 7 bases and 8 bases respectively, with 19 bases between them. The CDR3 runs to 15 residues. Germline CDR1 and CDR2: SGHRS and YFSETQ. The CDR3 nucleotides read TGCGCCAGCTCAACGATGTCACAGAATTATTCACCCCTCCACTTT. This codes for CASSTMSQNYSPLHF.

The chain combines TRBV11-2 with TRBJ2-3; D not resolved. Germline-derived CDR1 and CDR2 are SGHAT and FQNNGV. V dropped 0 bases and J dropped 5 bases, with 12 bases sitting between them. The CDR3 spans 15 residues. DNA of the CDR3: TGTGCCAGCAGCTTAGACCAGCGTTCTAAAGATACGCAGTATTTT. This encodes CASSLDQRSKDTQYF.

J is TRBJ2-1 and V is TRBV4-2, with 15 bases matching TRBD2. With 1 base clipped from V and 5 bases from J, the junction kept 15 bases outside the gene matches. CDR1 LGHNA and CDR2 YNFKEQ come from the germline V gene. This CDR3 is built from 21 residues. CDR3 loop: CASSQGDAGLAGGYLHNEQFF. CDR3 sequence (DNA): TGTGCCAGCAGCCAAGGGGATGCCGGACTAGCGGGAGGGTACCTTCACAATGAGCAGTTCTTC.

V usage is TRBV2 and J usage is TRBJ1-1, with TRBD1 as a possible D gene (6 bases). The CDR3 totals 13 residues. The germline CDR1 and CDR2 sequences are SNHLY and FYNNEI. The V end was cut by 6 bases, the J end by 3 bases, with 11 bases between. The CDR3 protein is CASSRQVDTEAFF. Written as DNA, the CDR3 is TGTGCCAGCAGCCGACAGGTGGACACTGAAGCTTTCTTT.

This clone was seen once. V is TRBV2 and J is TRBJ2-5; tentatively, D is TRBD2 (6 bases). Germline-derived CDR1 and CDR2 are SNHLY and FYNNEI. CDR3 size: 14 residues. Between the trimmed V and J ends, which lost 3 bases and 4 bases, there was a span of 12 bases. In DNA form, the CDR3 reads TGTGCCAGCAGTGACCGGCAGGGAGGAGAGACCCAGTACTTC. Translating gives CASSDRQGGETQYF.

This clone was detected once. The chain carries TRBV11-2 and TRBJ2-1, with D unclear. Between the trimmed V and J ends, which lost 5 bases and 8 bases, there was a span of 16 bases. The CDR3 spans 14 residues. Germline V lookup: CDR1 SGHAT, CDR2 FQNNGV. CDR3 sequence reads: CASSQEQKRYEQFF. CDR3 DNA sequence: TGTGCCAGCAGCCAGGAACAAAAGCGCTATGAGCAGTTCTTC.

CDR3 nucleotide sequence: TGTGCCAGCAGGAGGGGGCGTGACTATGGCTACACCTTC. Translation gives CASRRGRDYGYTF. This rearrangement joins TRBV25-1 to TRBJ1-2, with 7 positions matching TRBD1. Germline values: CDR1 MGHDK, CDR2 SYGVNS. The CDR3 has 13 amino acids. The junction had 4 bases not matched to a gene; V was cut back by 6 bases and J by 3 bases.

The chain links TRBV6-2 or TRBV6-3 to TRBJ1-5, with D possibly matching TRBD1 (6 bases). Germline-derived CDR1 and CDR2 are MNHEY and SVGEGT. The V gene lost 6 bases and the J gene lost 5 bases, with 20 bases spanning the gap. CDR3 length: 16 residues. CDR3 nucleotide sequence: TGTGCCAGCAGCCACAGGGATTTTAGAGTCGATCAGCCCCAGCATTTT. Translating it yields CASSHRDFRVDQPQHF.

The chain uses TRBV7-9 and TRBJ1-3; TRBD1 agrees at 9 bases. The germline gives CDR1 SEHNR, CDR2 FQNEAQ (reference sequence). J was trimmed by 3 bases and V by 5 bases; bases with no gene match: 5. The CDR3 runs to 15 residues. The CDR3 loop reads CASSKTGGFGNTIYF. CDR3 coding DNA: TGTGCCAGCAGCAAGACAGGGGGTTTTGGAAACACCATATATTTT. The variable domain in full, with the rest retrieved from reference TRBV7-9 and TRBJ1-3, is DTGVSQNPRHKITKRGQNVTFRCDPISEHNRLYWYRQTLGQGPEFLTYFQNEAQLEKSRLLSDRFSAERPKGSFSTLEIQRTEQGDSAMYLCASSKTGGFGNTIYFGEGSWLTVV.

The V and J genes are TRBV7-3 and TRBJ2-1; TRBD2 agrees at 10 bases. The ends lost 6 bases at V and 0 bases at J; junction bases unmatched: 2. This CDR3 contains 15 residues. Germline CDR1 and CDR2: SGHTA and FQGTGA. The CDR3 here is CASSRTSGSYNEQFF. CDR3 DNA sequence: TGTGCCAGCAGTCGGACTAGCGGCTCCTACAATGAGCAGTTCTTC.

The genes are TRBV14 and TRBJ1-2; D is undetermined. V was shortened by 0 bases and J by 3 bases, with 5 bases between the two germline ends. CDR1 is SGHDN and CDR2 is FVKESK in the germline V gene. This CDR3 region has 13 residues. CDR3 in DNA: TGTGCCAGCAGCCAAGACCTGTACTATGGCTACACCTTC. The encoded protein is CASSQDLYYGYTF.

In its sample, this clone was seen once. The gene calls are TRBV7-3 and TRBJ2-7; 7 bases are a match to TRBD2. The junction had 13 bases not matched to a gene; V was cut back by 5 bases and J by 6 bases. There are 15 residues in the CDR3. Germline values: CDR1 SGHTA, CDR2 FQGTGA. The CDR3 DNA is TGTGCCAGCAGCCAAGGTGCGGGGGATGTAGGCGAGCAGTACTTC. The encoded protein is CASSQGAGDVGEQYF.

V is TRBV6-6 and J is TRBJ2-3; 11 bases map to TRBD2. V was clipped by 7 bases and J by 4 bases; unmatched bases: 4. CDR1 and CDR2 from the germline V gene are MNHNY and SVGAGI (reference sequence). This CDR3 region has 14 residues. The CDR3 is CASTLAGGSDTQYF. The CDR3 bases are TGTGCCAGCACCCTAGCGGGAGGTTCAGATACGCAGTATTTT.

This rearrangement joins TRBV27 to TRBJ1-1; D not resolved. The CDR3 length is 14 residues. Germline lookup yields CDR1 MNHEY and CDR2 SMNVEV (reference sequence). V was cut by 4 bases and J by 5 bases, with 14 bases left in between. The CDR3 nucleotides read TGTGCCAGCAGTTCCGGGGAATTAGGTACTGAAGCTTTCTTT. Amino acids: CASSSGELGTEAFF.

For the CDR3, the DNA is TGTGCCACCAGTGATTTGGGATACAATGAGCAGTTCTTC. Protein: CATSDLGYNEQFF. This sequence joins TRBV24-1 and TRBJ2-1; D unclear. The germline V and J ends were trimmed by 0 bases and 4 bases, with 3 bases remaining between them. The germline gives CDR1 KGHDR, CDR2 SFDVKD. The CDR3 spans 13 residues.

The chain recombines TRBV3-1 (or the pseudogene TRBV3-2) with TRBJ2-1; 8 bases match TRBD2. J gave up 7 bases and V 0 bases, and 8 bases lay outside the gene matches. The length of the CDR3 is 16 residues. Germline V gene data show CDR1 as LGHDT and CDR2 as YNNKEL (reference sequence). The CDR3 sequence: CASSQDVKRERNEQFF. CDR3 sequence (DNA): TGTGCCAGCAGCCAAGATGTAAAGCGGGAGAGGAATGAGCAGTTCTTC.

This chain connects TRBV19 to TRBJ1-1; perhaps TRBD1 as D (5 bases). The CDR3 length is 15 residues. Trimming shortened V by 10 bases and J by 2 bases, and 20 bases separated the two germline ends. CDR1 LNHDA and CDR2 SQIVND come from the germline V gene (reference sequence). CDR3 loop: CATTRPIRGNTEAFF. The CDR3 bases are TGTGCCACCACCCGACCCATTCGGGGCAACACTGAAGCTTTCTTT.

V gene TRBV14 combines with J gene TRBJ2-3; the D gene is possibly TRBD1 (6 bases). The V gene lost 1 base and the J gene lost 3 bases, with 17 bases spanning the gap. CDR3 length: 17 residues. The germline CDR1 and CDR2 sequences are SGHDN and FVKESK. CDR3 residues: CASSQGLMGAGTDTQYF. CDR3 nucleotide sequence: TGTGCCAGCAGCCAAGGGCTCATGGGGGCAGGAACAGATACGCAGTATTTT.

The chain joins TRBV6-5 to TRBJ1-3, with D tentatively TRBD1 (5 bases). This CDR3 is 14 amino acids long. Germline values: CDR1 MNHEY, CDR2 SVGAGI. V was cut by 6 bases and J by 0 bases, with 9 bases left in between. The CDR3 nucleotides are TGTGCCAGCAGCCCAGGGTTCTCTGGAAACACCATATATTTT. It yields the protein CASSPGFSGNTIYF.

The chain links TRBV19 to TRBJ1-4; D remains ambiguous. Trimming cost V 6 bases and J 0 bases, with 11 bases left between them. Germline CDR1 is LNHDA and CDR2 is SQIVND (reference sequence). CDR3 length: 15 residues. In DNA form, the CDR3 reads TGTGCCAGTAGACTCTGGGAGGCAACTAATGAAAAACTGTTTTTT. Translated: CASRLWEATNEKLFF.

The chain uses TRBV10-3 and TRBJ2-3, with D possibly matching TRBD2 (6 bases). The CDR3 has 12 residues. Trimming pared 11 bases from V and 2 bases from J, leaving 11 bases between. From germline, CDR1 is ENHRY and CDR2 SYGVKD. CDR3 nucleotide sequence: TGTGCCGCGGGGTTAAACACAGATACGCAGTATTTT. It translates to CAAGLNTDTQYF.

V gene TRBV6-4 combines with J gene TRBJ2-3; possible D gene TRBD2, 5 bases. Germline CDR1 MRHNA, CDR2 SNTAGT. The CDR3 length is 18 residues. V dropped 0 bases and J dropped 0 bases, with 16 bases sitting between them. The DNA for the CDR3 is TGTGCCAGCAGTGACTCGTATTTAGCTAGCCGAAGCACAGATACGCAGTATTTT. It is translated as CASSDSYLASRSTDTQYF.

The chain links TRBV5-1 to TRBJ2-3; possibly TRBD1 or TRBD2 for D (5 bases each). V was pared by 0 bases and J by 0 bases, with 11 bases between. This CDR3 region has 16 residues. In germline, CDR1 is SGHRS, CDR2 YFSETQ. CDR3 protein: CASSLAGTPSTDTQYF. The CDR3 region has the DNA TGCGCCAGCAGCTTGGCTGGGACGCCGAGCACAGATACGCAGTATTTT. Using reference TRBV5-1 and TRBJ2-3 for the parts outside the CDR3, the full variable domain is KAGVTQTPRYLIKTRGQQVTLSCSPISGHRSVSWYQQTPGQGLQFLFEYFSETQRNKGNFPGRFSGRQFSNSRSEMNVSTLELGDSALYLCASSLAGTPSTDTQYFGPGTRLTVL.

The V gene is TRBV14, the J gene TRBJ2-3, with no clear D. Germline-derived CDR1 and CDR2 are SGHDN and FVKESK. The CDR3 contains 18 residues. With 0 bases removed from V and 0 bases from J, the gap between germline ends came to 16 bases. The CDR3 region is CASSQDSSAGASTDTQYF. The CDR3, as DNA: TGTGCCAGCAGCCAAGATTCCTCGGCAGGAGCTAGCACAGATACGCAGTATTTT.

CDR3 bases: TGTGCCAGCAGTTACTCGAGGGACAGCTCCTACGAGCAGTACTTC. Translation gives CASSYSRDSSYEQYF. The chain links TRBV6-5 to TRBJ2-7; 7 positions agree with TRBD1. From germline, CDR1 is MNHEY and CDR2 SVGAGI. CDR3 length: 15 amino acids. Unmatched junction bases numbered 2, after V lost 0 bases and J lost 0 bases.

The rearrangement links TRBV6-6 to TRBJ2-2; 10 bases fit TRBD2. CDR3 length equals 16 residues. Losses at the gene ends were 3 bases for V and 0 bases for J; bases not matched to a gene: 1. CDR1 is MNHNY and CDR2 is SVGAGI in the germline V gene (reference sequence). In DNA form, the CDR3 reads TGTGCCAGCAGTTATACTAGCGGGGCGAACACCGGGGAGCTGTTTTTT. It yields the protein CASSYTSGANTGELFF.

The chain joins TRBV28 to TRBJ1-2; D is unresolved. The CDR3 runs to 11 residues. V was cut by 2 bases and J by 6 bases, with 4 bases left in between. Looked up from germline, CDR1 is MDHEN and CDR2 is SYDVKM. This chain's CDR3 is CASSLRNGYTF. The CDR3 bases are TGTGCCAGCAGTTTACGGAATGGCTACACCTTC.

V is TRBV30 and J is TRBJ1-1, with 7 bases identical to TRBD1. The CDR3 totals 16 residues. The V and J ends lost 0 bases and 7 bases, in that order; junction bases with no gene match: 14. The germline gives CDR1 GTSNPN, CDR2 SVGIG (reference sequence). DNA for the CDR3: TGTGCCTGGAGTGTGCTGCGCGACAGGGCGTCAGATGAAGCTTTCTTT. Its translation is CAWSVLRDRASDEAFF.

The chain has TRBV19 and TRBJ2-3; 7 bases align to TRBD2. This CDR3 is 14 amino acids long. The germline gives CDR1 LNHDA, CDR2 SQIVND (reference sequence). The trim removed 5 bases at V and 5 bases at J, leaving 7 bases unmatched. The CDR3 nucleotides are TGTGCCAGTAGTCTATGGACTAGTGGAGATACGCAGTATTTT. Translation gives CASSLWTSGDTQYF.